Following are 7 T cell receptor beta chains from one sample sequenced in a study of T cells in Graves' hyperthyroidism and ophthalmopathy. TCR beta CDR3 sequences were amplified from RNA transcripts. A first-round RT-PCR of the TCR CDR3 used the HTBI primer set. TCRdb ran MiXCR on the multiplex PCR reads and lists one entry per CDR3 protein. The sample has about half a million distinct CDR3 sequences, around 20% seen once. Sequenced sample: blood. Source of these receptors: a man in his forties with Graves' ophthalmopathy.

CDR3 DNA sequence: TGTGCCAGCAGCTTAGCGGCTAGCCGATACAATGAGCAGTACTTC. Amino acid sequence: CASSLAASRYNEQYF. The chain couples TRBV7-2 to TRBJ2-1; perhaps TRBD2 as D (5 bases). TRBJ2-7 matches the DNA end more closely, so the J call is doubtful. This CDR3 has 15 amino acids. Germline V gives CDR1 SGHTA, CDR2 FQGNSA.

This clonotype was detected ten times or more. As DNA, the CDR3 is TGTGCCAGCAGCGTACAGGGTAGAGCTTTCTTT. It encodes CASSVQGRAFF. The J gene is TRBJ1-1, the V gene TRBV7-2; a possible D gene is TRBD1 (6 bases). Per the germline V gene, CDR1 is SGHTA and CDR2 is FQGNSA. Trimming removed 5 bases from V and 10 bases from J, with 11 bases in between. The CDR3 runs 11 residues.

This clonotype was seen repeatedly, ten times or more. The chain couples TRBV20-1 to TRBJ2-7; D uncertain. V was cut by 5 bases and J by 3 bases, with 17 bases left in between. Germline V gives CDR1 DFQATT, CDR2 SNEGSKA (reference sequence). The CDR3 has 14 amino acids. This CDR3 is CSASPLGFIYEQYF. The CDR3 DNA reads as TGCAGTGCTTCCCCCCTGGGGTTTATCTACGAGCAGTACTTC.

Ten or more counts support this clonotype. The chain carries TRBV3-1 and TRBJ2-7; 7 bases are shared with TRBD1. CDR3 length: 15 residues. V lost 4 bases, J lost 4 bases, and 10 bases stayed unmatched. Per the germline V gene, CDR1 is LGHDT and CDR2 is YNNKEL (reference sequence). This chain's CDR3 is CASSPSEGQLYEQYF. CDR3 coding DNA: TGTGCCAGCAGCCCGAGCGAGGGACAGCTTTACGAGCAGTACTTC.

This clonotype was detected a few times. V is TRBV28 and J is TRBJ2-2, with 7 bases matching TRBD1. The CDR3 has 15 residues. The junction had 4 bases not matched to a gene; V was cut back by 3 bases and J by 3 bases. Germline values: CDR1 MDHEN, CDR2 SYDVKM. Here the CDR3 DNA reads TGTGCCAGCAGTTTCCGGGACAGCTACACCGGGGAGCTGTTTTTT. It encodes CASSFRDSYTGELFF. Complete variable domain (other parts from reference TRBV28 and TRBJ2-2): DVKVTQSSRYLVKRTGEKVFLECVQDMDHENMFWYRQDPGLGLRLIYFSYDVKMKEKGDIPEGYSVSREKKERFSLILESASTNQTSMYLCASSFRDSYTGELFFGEGSRLTVL.

This clonotype was seen at least ten times. The rearrangement uses TRBV3-1 and TRBJ2-5; D is undetermined. V lost 0 bases and J lost 5, with 7 bases in between. The CDR3 covers 13 residues. Germline CDR1 LGHDT, CDR2 YNNKEL (reference sequence). Here the CDR3 reads CASSQEAFETQYF. As DNA, the CDR3 is TGTGCCAGCAGCCAAGAAGCGTTCGAGACCCAGTACTTC.

The rearrangement links TRBV15 to TRBJ2-4, with D maybe TRBD1 (5 bases). The CDR3 totals 15 residues. Looked up from germline, CDR1 is LNHNV and CDR2 is YYDKDF (reference sequence). Trimming stripped 0 bases from V and 1 base from J, with 7 bases between. CDR3 amino acids: CATSRDRAAKNIQYF. The CDR3 bases are TGTGCCACCAGCAGAGACAGGGCGGCCAAAAACATTCAGTACTTC.